This T cell receptor beta chain was captured by sequencing in a study of T cell responses to AZD1222 COVID-19 vaccine. This CDR3 has 16 amino acids. Germline values: CDR1 MNHEY, CDR2 SVGEGT. The V end was cut by 2 bases, the J end by 7 bases, with 20 bases between. Produced via immunoSEQ multiplex PCR; TCRdb's table is partial and in-frame only. This table holds fewer than 200,000 clones, roughly nine tenths found once. In this sample, this clone turned up once. V usage is TRBV6-2 or TRBV6-3 and J usage is TRBJ2-5, with D maybe TRBD2 (6 bases). This clonotype originated in an adult who received the AZD1222 COVID-19 vaccine. The specimen was peripheral blood, collected 28 days after the second AZD1222 dose. The CDR3 DNA sequence: TGTGCCAGCAGTTACGCCGGGCCTGGTTACGGGAGGACCCAGTACTTC. Translation gives CASSYAGPGYGRTQYF.